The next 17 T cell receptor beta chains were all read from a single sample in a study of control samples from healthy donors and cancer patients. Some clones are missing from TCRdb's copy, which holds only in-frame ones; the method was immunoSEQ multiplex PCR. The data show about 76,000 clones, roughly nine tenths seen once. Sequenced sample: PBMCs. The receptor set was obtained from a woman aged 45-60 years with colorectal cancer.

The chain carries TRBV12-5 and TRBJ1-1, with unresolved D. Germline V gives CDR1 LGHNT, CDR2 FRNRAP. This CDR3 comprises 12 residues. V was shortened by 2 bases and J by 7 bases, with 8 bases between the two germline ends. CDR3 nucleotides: TGTGCTAGTGGTTTGAGACCCGATGAAGCTTTCTTT. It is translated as CASGLRPDEAFF. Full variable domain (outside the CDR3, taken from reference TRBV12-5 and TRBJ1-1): DARVTQTPRHKVTEMGQEVTMRCQPILGHNTVFWYRQTMMQGLELLAYFRNRAPLDDSGMPKDRFSAEMPDATLATLKIQPSEPRDSAVYFCASGLRPDEAFFGQGTRLTVV.

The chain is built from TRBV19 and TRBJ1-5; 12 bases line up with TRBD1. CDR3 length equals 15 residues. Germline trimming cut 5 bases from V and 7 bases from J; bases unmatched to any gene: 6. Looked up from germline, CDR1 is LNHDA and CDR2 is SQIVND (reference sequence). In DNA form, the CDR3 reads TGTGCCAGTAGTCCGGGACAGGGGGCGGGACAGCCCCAGCATTTT. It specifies CASSPGQGAGQPQHF.

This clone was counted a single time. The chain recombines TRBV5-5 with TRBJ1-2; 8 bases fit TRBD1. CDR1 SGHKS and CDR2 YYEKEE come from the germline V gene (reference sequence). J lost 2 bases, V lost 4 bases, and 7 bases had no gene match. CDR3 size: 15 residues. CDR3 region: CASSPWDRINYGYTF. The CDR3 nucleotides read TGTGCCAGCAGCCCCTGGGACAGGATAAACTATGGCTACACCTTC.

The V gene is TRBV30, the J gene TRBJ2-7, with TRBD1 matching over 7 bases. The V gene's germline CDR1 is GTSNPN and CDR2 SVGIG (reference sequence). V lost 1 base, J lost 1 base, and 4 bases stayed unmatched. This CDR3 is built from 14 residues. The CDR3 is CAWSGQGGSYEQYV. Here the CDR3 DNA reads TGTGCCTGGAGTGGACAGGGTGGGTCCTACGAGCAGTACGTC.

The CDR3 sequence: CASSFSQGLNYGYTF. In DNA form, the CDR3 reads TGTGCCAGCAGCTTCTCACAGGGGTTGAACTATGGCTACACCTTC. The chain carries TRBV7-2 and TRBJ1-2; 7 bases line up with TRBD1. V shed 3 bases, J shed 2 bases, and the junction held 6 bases outside the gene matches. The CDR3 consists of 15 residues. The germline CDR1 and CDR2 sequences are SGHTA and FQGNSA.

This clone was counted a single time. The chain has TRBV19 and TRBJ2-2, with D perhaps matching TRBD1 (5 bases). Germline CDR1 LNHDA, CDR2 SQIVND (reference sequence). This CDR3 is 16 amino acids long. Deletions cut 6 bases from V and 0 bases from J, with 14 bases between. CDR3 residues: CASRAETASNTGELFF. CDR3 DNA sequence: TGTGCCAGTAGGGCCGAGACAGCCTCGAACACCGGGGAGCTGTTTTTT. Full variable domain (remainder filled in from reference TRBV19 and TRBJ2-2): DGGITQSPKYLFRKEGQNVTLSCEQNLNHDAMYWYRQDPGQGLRLIYYSQIVNDFQKGDIAEGYSVSREKKESFPLTVTSAQKNPTAFYLCASRAETASNTGELFFGEGSRLTVL.

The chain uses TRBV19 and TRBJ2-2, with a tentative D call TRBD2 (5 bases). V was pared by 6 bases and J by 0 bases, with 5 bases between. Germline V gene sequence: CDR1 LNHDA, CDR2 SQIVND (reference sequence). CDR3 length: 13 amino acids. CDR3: CASRGANTGELFF. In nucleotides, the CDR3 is TGTGCCAGTAGGGGAGCGAACACCGGGGAGCTGTTTTTT.

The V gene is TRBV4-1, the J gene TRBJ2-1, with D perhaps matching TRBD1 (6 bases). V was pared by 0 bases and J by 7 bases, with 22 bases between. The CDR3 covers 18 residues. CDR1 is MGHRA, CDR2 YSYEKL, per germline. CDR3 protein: CASSQEGGGRVIGNEQFF. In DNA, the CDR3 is TGCGCCAGCAGCCAAGAGGGTGGGGGCAGGGTGATTGGGAATGAGCAGTTCTTC.

The CDR3 region is CASSQDWLVGTGKDTQYF. The DNA of the CDR3 is TGTGCCAGCAGCCAAGATTGGTTAGTGGGAACGGGGAAAGATACGCAGTATTTT. The chain links TRBV14 to TRBJ2-3; tentative D call: TRBD2 (5 bases). This CDR3 spans 18 amino acids. Looked up from germline, CDR1 is SGHDN and CDR2 is FVKESK. The V and J ends lost 0 bases and 5 bases respectively, with 21 bases between them.

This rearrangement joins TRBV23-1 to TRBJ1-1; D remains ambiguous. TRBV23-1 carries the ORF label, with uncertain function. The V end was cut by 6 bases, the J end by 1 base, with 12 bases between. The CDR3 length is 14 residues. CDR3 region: CASSLEEKNTEAFF. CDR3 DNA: TGCGCCAGCAGCCTCGAGGAAAAGAACACTGAAGCTTTCTTT.

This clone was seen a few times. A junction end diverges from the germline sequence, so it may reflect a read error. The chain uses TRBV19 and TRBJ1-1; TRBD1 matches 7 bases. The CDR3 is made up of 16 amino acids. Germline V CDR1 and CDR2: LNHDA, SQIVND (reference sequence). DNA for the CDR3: TGTGCCAGTAGTGTAGAAACGGGACAGAGGTCCATTGAAGCTTTCTTT. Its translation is CASSVETGQRSIEAFF.

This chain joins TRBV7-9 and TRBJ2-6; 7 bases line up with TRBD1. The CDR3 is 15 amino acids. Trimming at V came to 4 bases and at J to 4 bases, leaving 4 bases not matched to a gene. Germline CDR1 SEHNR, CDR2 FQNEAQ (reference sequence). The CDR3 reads CASSSGTAGANVLTF. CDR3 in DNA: TGTGCCAGCAGCTCCGGGACAGCGGGGGCCAACGTCCTGACTTTC.

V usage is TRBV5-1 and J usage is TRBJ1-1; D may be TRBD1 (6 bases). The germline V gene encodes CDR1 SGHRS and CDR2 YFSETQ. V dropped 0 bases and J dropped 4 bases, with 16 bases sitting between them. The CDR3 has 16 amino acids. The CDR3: CASSLDGEGGGTEAFF. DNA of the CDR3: TGCGCCAGCAGCTTGGACGGGGAAGGAGGGGGCACTGAAGCTTTCTTT.

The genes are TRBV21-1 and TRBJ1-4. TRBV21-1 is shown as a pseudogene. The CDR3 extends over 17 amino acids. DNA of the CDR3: TGTGCCAGCAGCAAAGGGTCTTATGGAGGGGTTACTGAAAAACTGTTTTTT. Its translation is CASSKGSYGGVTEKLFF.

The CDR3 DNA is TGTGCCAGCAGACCGGGCAGGGGTGATAGGGAGACCCAGTACTTC. Amino acid sequence: CASRPGRGDRETQYF. This chain uses TRBV7-6 with TRBJ2-5; possibly TRBD1 for D (6 bases). The V gene's germline CDR1 is SGHVS and CDR2 FNYEAQ. V was trimmed by 6 bases and J by 5 bases, leaving 19 bases between them. The CDR3 is made up of 15 amino acids.

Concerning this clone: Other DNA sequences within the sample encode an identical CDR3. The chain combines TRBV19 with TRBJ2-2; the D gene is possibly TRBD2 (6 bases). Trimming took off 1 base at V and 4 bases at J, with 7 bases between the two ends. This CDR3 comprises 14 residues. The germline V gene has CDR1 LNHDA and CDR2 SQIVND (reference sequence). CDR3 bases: TGTGCCAGTAGTATAGGGGGGGTCACCGGGGAGCTGTTTTTT. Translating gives CASSIGGVTGELFF.

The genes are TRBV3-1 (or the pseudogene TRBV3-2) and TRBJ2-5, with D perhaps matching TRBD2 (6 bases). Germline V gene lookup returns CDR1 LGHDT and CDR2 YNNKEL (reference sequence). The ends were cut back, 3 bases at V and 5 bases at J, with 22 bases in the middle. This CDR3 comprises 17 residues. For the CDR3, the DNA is TGTGCCAGCAGCCAGTCTCCCGCTCGGACTATCAACGAGACCCAGTACTTC. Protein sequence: CASSQSPARTINETQYF.